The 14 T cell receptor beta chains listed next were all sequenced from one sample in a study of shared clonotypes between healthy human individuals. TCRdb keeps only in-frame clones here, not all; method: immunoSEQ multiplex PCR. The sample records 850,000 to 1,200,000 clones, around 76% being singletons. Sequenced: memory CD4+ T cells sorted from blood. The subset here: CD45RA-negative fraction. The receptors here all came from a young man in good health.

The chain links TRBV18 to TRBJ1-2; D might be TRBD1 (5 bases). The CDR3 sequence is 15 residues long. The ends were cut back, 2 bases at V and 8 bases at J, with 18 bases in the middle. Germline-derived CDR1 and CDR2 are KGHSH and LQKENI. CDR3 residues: CASSPDSFGLAGYTF. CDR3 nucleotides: TGTGCCAGCTCACCAGACAGTTTCGGACTAGCCGGCTACACCTTC.

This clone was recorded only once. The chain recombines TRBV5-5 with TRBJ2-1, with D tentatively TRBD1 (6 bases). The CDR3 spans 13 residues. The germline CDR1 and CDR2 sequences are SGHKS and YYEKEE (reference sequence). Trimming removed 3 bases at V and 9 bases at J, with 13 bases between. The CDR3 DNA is TGTGCCAGCAGCTCCCGAACAGGGATTGAGCAGTTCTTC. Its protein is CASSSRTGIEQFF.

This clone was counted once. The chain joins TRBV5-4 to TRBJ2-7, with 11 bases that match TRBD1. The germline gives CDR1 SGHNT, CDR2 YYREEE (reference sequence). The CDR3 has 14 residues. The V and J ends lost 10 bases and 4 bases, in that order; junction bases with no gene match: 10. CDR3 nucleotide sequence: TGTGCCGGAAACGGACAGGGGGCGCAGTACGAGCAGTACTTC. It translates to CAGNGQGAQYEQYF.

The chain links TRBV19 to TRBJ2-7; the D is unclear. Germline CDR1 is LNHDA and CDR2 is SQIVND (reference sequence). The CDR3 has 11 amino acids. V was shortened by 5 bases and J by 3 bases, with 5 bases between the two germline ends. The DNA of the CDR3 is TGTGCCAGTAGTGCCAACTACGAGCAGTACTTC. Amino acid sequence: CASSANYEQYF.

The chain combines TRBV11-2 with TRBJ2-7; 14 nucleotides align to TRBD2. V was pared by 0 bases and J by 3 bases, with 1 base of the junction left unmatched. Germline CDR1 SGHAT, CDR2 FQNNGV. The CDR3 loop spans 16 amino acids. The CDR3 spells CASSLEGTSGSYEQYF. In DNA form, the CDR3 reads TGTGCCAGCAGCTTAGAGGGGACTAGCGGGAGCTACGAGCAGTACTTC. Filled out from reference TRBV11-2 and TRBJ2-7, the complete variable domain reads EAGVAQSPRYKIIEKRQSVAFWCNPISGHATLYWYQQILGQGPKLLIQFQNNGVVDDSQLPKDRFSAERLKGVDSTLKIQPAKLEDSAVYLCASSLEGTSGSYEQYFGPGTRLTVT.

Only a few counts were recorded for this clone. Here the CDR3 DNA reads TGCGCCAGCAGCTTCGATAGCTCCTATAATTCACCCCTCCACTTT. Protein sequence: CASSFDSSYNSPLHF. This chain links TRBV5-1 with TRBJ1-6; D is ambiguous. The CDR3 contains 15 residues. The germline CDR1 and CDR2 sequences are SGHRS and YFSETQ. The V end lost 2 bases, the J end lost 0 bases, and 6 bases lay between the germline ends.

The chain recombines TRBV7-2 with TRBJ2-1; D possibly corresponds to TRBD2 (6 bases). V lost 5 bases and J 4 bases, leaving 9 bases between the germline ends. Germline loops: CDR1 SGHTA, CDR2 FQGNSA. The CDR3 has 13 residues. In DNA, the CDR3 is TGTGCCAGCAGCGAGGGGACTTACAATGAGCAGTTCTTC. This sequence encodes CASSEGTYNEQFF.

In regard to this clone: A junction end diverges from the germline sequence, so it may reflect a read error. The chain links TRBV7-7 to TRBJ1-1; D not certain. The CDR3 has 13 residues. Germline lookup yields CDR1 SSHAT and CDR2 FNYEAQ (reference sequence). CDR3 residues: CASSSDPNTEAFF. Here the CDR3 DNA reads TGTGCTAGCAGCTCCGACCCGAACACTGAAGCTTTCTTT.

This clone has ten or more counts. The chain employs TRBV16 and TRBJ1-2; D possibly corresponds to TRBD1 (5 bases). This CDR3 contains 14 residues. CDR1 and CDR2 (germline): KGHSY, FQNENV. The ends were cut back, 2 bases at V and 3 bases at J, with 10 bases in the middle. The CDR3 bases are TGTGCCAGCAGCCAACCCCCGGGGGACTATGGCTACACCTTC. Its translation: CASSQPPGDYGYTF. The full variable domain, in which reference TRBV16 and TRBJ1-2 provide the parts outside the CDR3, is GEEVAQTPKHLVRGEGQKAKLYCAPIKGHSYVFWYQQVLKNEFKFLISFQNENVFDETGMPKERFSAKCLPNSPCSLEIQATKLEDSAVYFCASSQPPGDYGYTFGSGTRLTVV.

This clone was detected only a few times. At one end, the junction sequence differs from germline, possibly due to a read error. CDR3 amino acids: CASSEAVAGGVNF. CDR3 sequence (DNA): TGTGCCAGCAGTGAAGCTGTAGCGGGAGGGGTGAACTTC. J is TRBJ2-5 and V is TRBV6-1; 11 nucleotides align to TRBD2. The germline CDR1 and CDR2 sequences are MNHNS and SASEGT. The CDR3 has 13 residues.

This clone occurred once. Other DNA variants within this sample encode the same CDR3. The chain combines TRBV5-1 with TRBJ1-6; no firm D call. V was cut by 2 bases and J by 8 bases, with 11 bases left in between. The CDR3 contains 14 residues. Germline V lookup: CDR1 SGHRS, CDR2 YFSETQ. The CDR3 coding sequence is TGCGCCAGCAGCTTACCCCCCAAGGATTCACCCCTCCACTTT. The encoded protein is CASSLPPKDSPLHF.

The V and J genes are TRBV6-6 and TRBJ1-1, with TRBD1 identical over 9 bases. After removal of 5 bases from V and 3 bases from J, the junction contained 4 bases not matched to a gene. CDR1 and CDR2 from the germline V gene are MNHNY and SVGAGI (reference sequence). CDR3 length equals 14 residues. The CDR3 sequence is CASSPGQGHTEAFF. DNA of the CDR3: TGTGCCAGCAGTCCGGGACAGGGACACACTGAAGCTTTCTTT.

CDR3: CAISPGQDYQETQYF. DNA of the CDR3: TGTGCCATCAGTCCGGGACAGGACTACCAAGAGACCCAGTACTTC. The chain has TRBV10-3 and TRBJ2-5, with 8 bases lining up with TRBD1. The CDR3 spans 15 residues. V shed 5 bases, J shed 0 bases, and the junction held 5 bases outside the gene matches. CDR1 ENHRY and CDR2 SYGVKD come from the germline V gene.

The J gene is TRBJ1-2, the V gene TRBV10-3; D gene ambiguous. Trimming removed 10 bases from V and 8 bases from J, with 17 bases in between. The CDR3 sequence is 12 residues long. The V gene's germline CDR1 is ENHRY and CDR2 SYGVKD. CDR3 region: CATSLGEEGYTF. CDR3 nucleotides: TGTGCCACCTCCCTCGGGGAGGAGGGCTACACCTTC.